The 17 T cell receptor beta chains given below trace back to one sample, sequenced in a study of T cells after yellow fever vaccination. TCRdb independently ran MiXCR on the 5' RACE reads; one entry per CDR3 protein. This table holds about 320,000 distinct CDR3 sequences, around 4.5% found once. The sample was PBMCs, taken 15 days after the yellow fever booster vaccination. These receptors were taken from a man aged 18 to 30 who received the YFV17D yellow fever vaccine.

A few counts support this clonotype. The chain's CDR3 is CSARDRASGANVLTF. The CDR3 region has the DNA TGCAGTGCTAGGGACAGGGCGTCTGGGGCCAACGTCCTGACTTTC. This sequence joins TRBV20-1 and TRBJ2-6; 8 bases match TRBD1. The V and J ends lost 3 bases and 1 base, in that order; junction bases with no gene match: 2. Germline values: CDR1 DFQATT, CDR2 SNEGSKA (reference sequence). The CDR3 consists of 15 residues.

The sample holds many counts of this clonotype. The chain is built from TRBV20-1 and TRBJ1-2; D is perhaps TRBD1 (6 bases). The CDR3 extends over 13 amino acids. The germline gives CDR1 DFQATT, CDR2 SNEGSKA (reference sequence). Trimming shortened V by 6 bases and J by 3 bases, and 14 bases separated the two germline ends. In nucleotides, the CDR3 is TGCAGTGCGCCGGTCGGGACATACTATGGCTACACCTTC. Amino acids: CSAPVGTYYGYTF.

The chain has TRBV19 and TRBJ2-7; D may be TRBD1 or TRBD2 (5 bases each). V gave up 6 bases and J gave up 7 bases, with 16 bases separating them. This CDR3 is built from 13 residues. The germline V gene encodes CDR1 LNHDA and CDR2 SQIVND (reference sequence). CDR3 protein: CASSDIGGGEQYV. For the CDR3, the DNA is TGTGCCAGTAGCGACATAGGTGGGGGAGAGCAGTACGTC.

The chain links TRBV3-1 to TRBJ1-5; no clear D gene. Per germline, CDR1 LGHDT and CDR2 YNNKEL (reference sequence). This CDR3 is built from 12 residues. The V end lost 3 bases, the J end lost 4 bases, and 4 bases lay between the germline ends. CDR3 sequence (DNA): TGTGCCAGCAGCCAGAATAATCAGCCCCAGCATTTT. As protein: CASSQNNQPQHF.

This clonotype was detected many times. V and J are TRBV11-2 and TRBJ2-1; TRBD2 is a possible D gene (5 bases). CDR1 and CDR2 (germline): SGHAT, FQNNGV. Deletions cut 7 bases from V and 0 bases from J, with 13 bases between. The CDR3 is 15 amino acids. CDR3 DNA: TGTGCCAGCATCACGACGGGAAACTCCTACAATGAGCAGTTCTTC. It encodes CASITTGNSYNEQFF.

This chain uses TRBV19 with TRBJ1-1; unclear D gene. The V and J ends lost 7 bases and 1 base respectively, with 7 bases between them. The CDR3 totals 12 residues. Germline V gives CDR1 LNHDA, CDR2 SQIVND (reference sequence). DNA of the CDR3: TGTGCCAGTATCAAAGGGAACACTGAAGCTTTCTTT. It translates to CASIKGNTEAFF.

V is TRBV19 and J is TRBJ2-7; 10 bases align to TRBD2. This CDR3 has 17 amino acids. Trimming took 3 bases from V and 6 from J; bases not matched to a gene: 14. CDR1 and CDR2 (germline): LNHDA, SQIVND (reference sequence). DNA for the CDR3: TGTGCCAGTAGTATTTACCCTAGCGGGGGCCCGGTTCTCGAGCAGTACTTC. Encoded protein: CASSIYPSGGPVLEQYF.

The table lists this clonotype with many counts. Here the CDR3 reads CASSFQVGETQYF. The CDR3, as DNA: TGTGCCAGCAGCTTCCAGGTGGGAGAGACCCAGTACTTC. The rearrangement uses TRBV7-6 and TRBJ2-5; D not resolved. CDR1 is SGHVS, CDR2 FNYEAQ, per germline. The germline V and J ends were trimmed by 3 bases and 4 bases, with 9 bases remaining between them. The CDR3 runs to 13 residues.

The V call is TRBV15, the J call TRBJ2-5, with no clear D. Germline V gene data show CDR1 as LNHNV and CDR2 as YYDKDF (reference sequence). The CDR3 has 14 residues. Trimming left V 0 bases short and J 1 base short, with 6 bases between. The DNA for the CDR3 is TGTGCCACCAGCAGAGATTACACCCAAGAGACCCAGTACTTC. Its translation: CATSRDYTQETQYF. The entire variable domain, with the rest obtained from reference TRBV15 and TRBJ2-5, is as follows: DAMVIQNPRYQVTQFGKPVTLSCSQTLNHNVMYWYQQKSSQAPKLLFHYYDKDFNNEADTPDNFQSRRPNTSFCFLDIRSPGLGDTAMYLCATSRDYTQETQYFGPGTRLLVL.

As DNA, the CDR3 is TGTGCCTGGAGTGGGGGCCTAGGGGATCAGCCCCAGCATTTT. Protein product: CAWSGGLGDQPQHF. The chain carries TRBV30 and TRBJ1-5; D is perhaps TRBD1 (5 bases). The germline V gene encodes CDR1 GTSNPN and CDR2 SVGIG (reference sequence). CDR3 length equals 14 residues. V lost 1 base and J 5 bases, leaving 12 bases between the germline ends. Full variable domain (missing parts from reference TRBV30 and TRBJ1-5): SQTIHQWPATLVQPVGSPLSLECTVEGTSNPNLYWYRQAAGRGLQLLFYSVGIGQISSEVPQNLSASRPQDRQFILSSKKLLLSDSGFYLCAWSGGLGDQPQHFGDGTRLSIL.

This clonotype was recorded many times. This chain joins TRBV6-5 and TRBJ2-4, with D tentatively TRBD1 (6 bases). The CDR3 has 15 amino acids. Trimming removed 7 bases from V and 2 bases from J, with 15 bases in between. Germline CDR1 and CDR2: MNHEY and SVGAGI. The CDR3 nucleotides read TGTGCCAGCAAAGCCGGGACACCAACCAAAAACATTCAGTACTTC. It translates to CASKAGTPTKNIQYF.

This chain links TRBV7-4 with TRBJ2-7; TRBD2 matches 7 bases. This CDR3 comprises 20 residues. Trimming cost V 3 bases and J 3 bases; bases outside gene matches: 23. Germline V gene lookup returns CDR1 SGHVT and CDR2 SQSDAQ. The CDR3 sequence: CASSLGREGGGTSHDYEQYV. DNA of the CDR3: TGTGCCAGCAGCTTGGGACGTGAGGGCGGGGGAACGAGTCATGACTACGAGCAGTACGTC.

In its sample, this clonotype was seen many times. V is TRBV7-2 and J is TRBJ1-6; D not certain. CDR3 length equals 12 residues. V was shortened by 11 bases and J by 3 bases, with 8 bases between the two germline ends. Germline CDR1 SGHTA, CDR2 FQGNSA. The CDR3 DNA is TGTGCCTCCGGGGACTATAATTCACCCCTCCACTTT. This gives the protein CASGDYNSPLHF.

This clonotype occurred many times. The chain carries TRBV19 and TRBJ1-4; D is ambiguous. Germline CDR1 is LNHDA and CDR2 is SQIVND (reference sequence). The CDR3 sequence is 14 residues long. V gave up 6 bases and J gave up 8 bases, with 16 bases separating them. CDR3 protein: CASRKVASGEKLFF. The CDR3 nucleotides read TGTGCCAGTAGAAAAGTGGCCAGCGGAGAAAAACTGTTTTTT.

This clonotype was recorded many times. The J gene is TRBJ2-7, the V gene TRBV7-9; 9 nucleotides align to TRBD1. V lost 5 bases to trimming and J lost 2 bases; unmatched junction nucleotides: 7. This CDR3 spans 15 amino acids. Germline-derived CDR1 and CDR2 are SEHNR and FQNEAQ (reference sequence). The CDR3 sequence: CASSPDRGITYEQYF. For the CDR3, the DNA is TGTGCCAGCAGCCCCGACAGGGGGATAACCTACGAGCAGTACTTC.

V and J are TRBV20-1 and TRBJ2-3; 8 nucleotides line up with TRBD2. Germline values: CDR1 DFQATT, CDR2 SNEGSKA (reference sequence). The CDR3 is made up of 14 amino acids. With 5 bases clipped from V and 3 bases from J, the junction kept 7 bases outside the gene matches. CDR3 loop: CSAAPLAGTDTQYF. CDR3 nucleotide sequence: TGCAGTGCTGCGCCCTTAGCGGGAACAGATACGCAGTATTTT.

This clonotype has ten or more counts. CDR3 bases: TGCAGTGCTAACACAGGGGTGAGGGCCGCTTTCTTT. Protein product: CSANTGVRAAFF. The V and J genes are TRBV20-1 and TRBJ1-1; 7 positions match TRBD1. V dropped 4 bases and J dropped 11; count of bases not matched to a gene: 10. Germline V gives CDR1 DFQATT, CDR2 SNEGSKA (reference sequence). The CDR3 has 12 residues.